The 32 T cell receptor beta chains in this list originate from one sample, sequenced in a study of blood T cell repertoires in COVID-19. Here immunoSEQ multiplex PCR was the method, and the copy in TCRdb shows in-frame clones only, minus some. In the table there are under 200,000 clones, less than 90% of which are singletons. The source material was PBMCs or T cells enriched from blood (not recorded which). These receptors all come from a woman aged 25-40 years who had been exposed to COVID-19.

The chain uses TRBV6-5 and TRBJ1-1, with unresolved D. This CDR3 is built from 13 residues. Trimming left V 2 bases short and J 1 base short, with 5 bases between. In germline, CDR1 is MNHEY, CDR2 SVGAGI. CDR3 bases: TGTGCCAGCAGTTACCAGGCGAACACTGAAGCTTTCTTT. Its translation: CASSYQANTEAFF.

The V and J genes are TRBV30 and TRBJ1-3; D ambiguous. The V and J ends lost 3 bases and 0 bases respectively, with 9 bases between them. The CDR3 loop spans 14 amino acids. The V gene's germline CDR1 is GTSNPN and CDR2 SVGIG (reference sequence). The CDR3 DNA is TGTGCCTGGAGCGGTGACAACTCTGGAAACACCATATATTTT. Encoded protein: CAWSGDNSGNTIYF.

This chain links TRBV7-6 with TRBJ2-1; 14 positions match TRBD2. From germline, CDR1 is SGHVS and CDR2 FNYEAQ. J gave up 7 bases and V 6 bases, and 5 bases lay outside the gene matches. The CDR3 extends over 15 amino acids. CDR3: CASSKTSGGANEQFF. For the CDR3, the DNA is TGTGCCAGCAGTAAGACTAGCGGGGGGGCGAATGAGCAGTTCTTC.

The chain has TRBV7-2 and TRBJ2-7; 11 bases agree with TRBD1. CDR1 and CDR2 (germline): SGHTA, FQGNSA. The CDR3 sequence is 16 residues long. Trimming at V came to 5 bases and at J to 2 bases, leaving 8 bases not matched to a gene. CDR3: CASSQLPGQGAYEQYF. The DNA for the CDR3 is TGTGCCAGCAGCCAGCTCCCGGGACAGGGGGCCTACGAGCAGTACTTC.

V and J are TRBV7-2 and TRBJ1-5; 7 nucleotides line up with TRBD1. Germline lookup yields CDR1 SGHTA and CDR2 FQGNSA. CDR3 size: 16 residues. The V and J ends lost 6 bases and 2 bases, in that order; junction bases with no gene match: 10. The CDR3 coding sequence is TGTGCCAGCAGTTCTACAGGGGTCCCTCGCAATCAGCCCCAGCATTTT. Protein: CASSSTGVPRNQPQHF.

The CDR3 spells CASSILAGGYGYTF. CDR3 sequence (DNA): TGTGCCAGTAGTATTTTGGCAGGGGGCTATGGCTACACCTTC. The chain uses TRBV19 and TRBJ1-2, with 7 bases aligning to TRBD1. Germline assignment: CDR1 LNHDA and CDR2 SQIVND (reference sequence). Trimming cost V 3 bases and J 4 bases; bases outside gene matches: 5. The CDR3 runs to 14 residues.

This rearrangement joins TRBV5-8 to TRBJ1-4, with TRBD1 matching 12 bases. Germline CDR1 and CDR2: SGHTS and YDEGEE. V dropped 7 bases and J dropped 10; count of bases not matched to a gene: 2. This CDR3 spans 12 amino acids. The CDR3 sequence is CASGTGGRKLFF. CDR3 nucleotides: TGTGCCAGCGGGACAGGGGGCCGAAAACTGTTTTTT.

The chain carries TRBV6-5 and TRBJ2-4, with D possibly matching TRBD1 (6 bases). The length of the CDR3 is 14 residues. Trimming shortened V by 6 bases and J by 3 bases, and 12 bases separated the two germline ends. Germline CDR1 is MNHEY and CDR2 is SVGAGI. The CDR3 nucleotides are TGTGCCAGCAGGGACAGCGGAAACAAAAACATTCAGTACTTC. The encoded protein is CASRDSGNKNIQYF.

The V gene is TRBV6-5, the J gene TRBJ1-5; D gene ambiguous. Germline CDR1 and CDR2: MNHEY and SVGAGI. Trimming stripped 2 bases from V and 5 bases from J, with 13 bases between. CDR3 length equals 15 residues. CDR3 protein: CASSYVPSSDQPQHF. The CDR3 DNA follows: TGTGCCAGCAGTTACGTCCCATCGAGCGATCAGCCCCAGCATTTT.

This chain joins TRBV10-3 and TRBJ1-1; D uncertain. The CDR3 has 13 residues. V was shortened by 2 bases and J by 7 bases, with 11 bases between the two germline ends. Germline CDR1 reads ENHRY; CDR2 reads SYGVKD. The CDR3 DNA reads as TGTGCCATCAGTGAGGTTGACTTCTTTGAAGCTTTCTTT. Translating gives CAISEVDFFEAFF.

V and J are TRBV27 and TRBJ2-5, with 10 bases matching TRBD1. V was clipped by 4 bases and J by 1 base; unmatched bases: 12. This CDR3 comprises 18 residues. Germline V gene lookup returns CDR1 MNHEY and CDR2 SMNVEV (reference sequence). The CDR3 DNA reads as TGTGCCAGCAGTTCGCTGGGGACAGGGGTAGTTGGCCAAGAGACCCAGTACTTC. This gives the protein CASSSLGTGVVGQETQYF.

This sequence joins TRBV19 and TRBJ2-1, with 10 bases aligning to TRBD1. The CDR3 totals 13 residues. Trimming at V came to 9 bases and at J to 5 bases, leaving 4 bases not matched to a gene. Germline values: CDR1 LNHDA, CDR2 SQIVND (reference sequence). The CDR3: CASQDRGNNEQFF. CDR3 nucleotide sequence: TGTGCCAGCCAGGACAGGGGGAACAATGAGCAGTTCTTC. Variable domain in full (rest from reference TRBV19 and TRBJ2-1): DGGITQSPKYLFRKEGQNVTLSCEQNLNHDAMYWYRQDPGQGLRLIYYSQIVNDFQKGDIAEGYSVSREKKESFPLTVTSAQKNPTAFYLCASQDRGNNEQFFGPGTRLTVL.

The rearrangement joins TRBV5-1 to TRBJ2-1, with TRBD2 as a possible D gene (5 bases). V lost 0 bases and J 0 bases, leaving 7 bases between the germline ends. This CDR3 is 15 amino acids long. The germline V gene encodes CDR1 SGHRS and CDR2 YFSETQ. The CDR3 loop reads CASSLGDYSYNEQFF. CDR3 DNA sequence: TGCGCCAGCAGCTTGGGAGACTACTCCTACAATGAGCAGTTCTTC.

The gene calls are TRBV7-6 and TRBJ1-2; 9 positions match TRBD1. The CDR3 contains 14 residues. V was pared by 5 bases and J by 4 bases, with 5 bases of the junction left unmatched. Germline CDR1 and CDR2: SGHVS and FNYEAQ. The CDR3 here is CASSPGQGGYGYTF. The CDR3 DNA follows: TGTGCCAGCAGCCCGGGACAGGGTGGCTATGGCTACACCTTC.

V gene TRBV3-1 (or the pseudogene TRBV3-2) combines with J gene TRBJ1-6; D not certain. Germline CDR1 reads LGHDT; CDR2 reads YNNKEL (reference sequence). The CDR3 extends over 13 amino acids. V lost 6 bases to trimming and J lost 6 bases, with 9 bases between them. The CDR3 DNA sequence: TGTGCCAGCAGTCGCGAGCCTAATTCACCCCTCCACTTT. Translated: CASSREPNSPLHF.

The chain combines TRBV6-5 with TRBJ1-2, with 7 bases that match TRBD1. The germline V gene has CDR1 MNHEY and CDR2 SVGAGI. The V segment lost 6 bases and the J segment 3 bases; nucleotides outside the gene matches: 4. CDR3 size: 13 residues. CDR3 sequence reads: CASSGGTDYGYTF. The CDR3 DNA reads as TGTGCCAGCAGCGGCGGGACAGACTATGGCTACACCTTC.

This clone was observed a single time. The chain couples TRBV29-1 to TRBJ1-1; D unclear. Per germline, CDR1 SQVTM and CDR2 ANQGSEA. V lost 3 bases and J 6 bases, leaving 5 bases between the germline ends. The CDR3 sequence is 10 residues long. DNA for the CDR3: TGCAGCGTTGAGAGCGCTGAAGCTTTCTTT. Amino acids: CSVESAEAFF.

This clone has a handful of counts. The V gene is TRBV5-5, the J gene TRBJ1-4; a weak D match, TRBD1 (5 bases). V gave up 0 bases and J gave up 10 bases, with 10 bases separating them. This CDR3 is built from 13 residues. Per germline, CDR1 SGHKS and CDR2 YYEKEE (reference sequence). This CDR3 reads CASSLALGGKLFF. The CDR3 DNA reads TGTGCCAGCAGCTTGGCCCTCGGGGGAAAACTGTTTTTT.

The chain is built from TRBV19 and TRBJ1-1, with D possibly TRBD1 on 5 matching bases. The CDR3 length is 14 residues. Germline CDR1 and CDR2: LNHDA and SQIVND (reference sequence). V lost 3 bases and J lost 2, with 10 bases in between. The CDR3 coding sequence is TGTGCCAGTAGTATGGTCAGGGAAAACACTGAAGCTTTCTTT. Protein: CASSMVRENTEAFF. Full variable domain (missing parts from reference TRBV19 and TRBJ1-1): DGGITQSPKYLFRKEGQNVTLSCEQNLNHDAMYWYRQDPGQGLRLIYYSQIVNDFQKGDIAEGYSVSREKKESFPLTVTSAQKNPTAFYLCASSMVRENTEAFFGQGTRLTVV.

V gene TRBV7-2 combines with J gene TRBJ2-7; 7 nucleotides line up with TRBD2. The ends lost 5 bases at V and 6 bases at J; junction bases unmatched: 10. This CDR3 contains 14 residues. Germline CDR1 reads SGHTA; CDR2 reads FQGNSA. The CDR3 region is CASSSQRLAGEQYF. CDR3 DNA sequence: TGTGCCAGCAGCAGCCAAAGACTAGCAGGCGAGCAGTACTTC.

The chain combines TRBV6-5 with TRBJ2-1; TRBD1 is a possible D gene (5 bases). From germline, CDR1 is MNHEY and CDR2 SVGAGI. V shed 7 bases and J shed 10 bases, with 17 bases lying between them. This CDR3 comprises 13 residues. CDR3 in DNA: TGTGCCAGCACCCCGACGTCAGACAGCGAGCAGTTCTTC. Encoded protein: CASTPTSDSEQFF.

The chain carries TRBV7-3 and TRBJ1-6, with TRBD1 matching over 7 bases. Looked up from germline, CDR1 is SGHTA and CDR2 is FQGTGA. V gave up 5 bases and J gave up 7 bases; unmatched junction bases: 5. This CDR3 has 14 amino acids. The CDR3 DNA reads TGTGCCAGCAGCAGGACAGGTGGGAATTCACCCCTCCACTTT. Translating gives CASSRTGGNSPLHF.

V usage is TRBV29-1 and J usage is TRBJ2-5; weak D call: TRBD2 (6 bases). CDR1 is SQVTM and CDR2 is ANQGSEA in the germline V gene. The CDR3 consists of 11 residues. The V end was cut by 6 bases, the J end by 7 bases, with 12 bases between. CDR3 sequence: CSVALEGTQYF. CDR3 bases: TGCAGCGTGGCGCTGGAGGGGACCCAGTACTTC. Drawing the rest from reference TRBV29-1 and TRBJ2-5, the complete variable domain is SAVISQKPSRDICQRGTSLTIQCQVDSQVTMMFWYRQQPGQSLTLIATANQGSEATYESGFVIDKFPISRPNLTFSTLTVSNMSPEDSSIYLCSVALEGTQYFGPGTRLLVL.

This clone occurred a few times. The chain uses TRBV2 and TRBJ1-3; D is unresolved. The CDR3 spans 15 residues. Per germline, CDR1 SNHLY and CDR2 FYNNEI. Trimming left V 1 base short and J 4 bases short, with 11 bases between. CDR3 sequence: CASSEEHWSGNTIYF. Here the CDR3 DNA reads TGTGCCAGCAGTGAAGAGCACTGGTCCGGAAACACCATATATTTT.

This chain connects TRBV12-3 or TRBV12-4 to TRBJ2-7, with a tentative D call TRBD1 (6 bases). This CDR3 comprises 12 residues. V lost 7 bases and J 6 bases, leaving 13 bases between the germline ends. The CDR3 protein is CASKGTPSEQYF. CDR3 DNA sequence: TGTGCCAGCAAGGGGACACCATCCGAGCAGTACTTC.

In its sample, this clone was seen once. The chain links TRBV27 to TRBJ2-2, with a possible D match to TRBD2 (6 bases). The V end lost 4 bases, the J end lost 4 bases, and 10 bases lay between the germline ends. The CDR3 covers 14 residues. CDR1 is MNHEY, CDR2 SMNVEV, per germline (reference sequence). For the CDR3, the DNA is TGTGCCAGCAGTTATGGACTACCCACCGGGGAGCTGTTTTTT. It translates to CASSYGLPTGELFF.

This chain joins TRBV6-2 or TRBV6-3 and TRBJ1-1, with D tentatively TRBD1 (6 bases). The CDR3 runs to 16 residues. V dropped 2 bases and J dropped 1 base, with 14 bases sitting between them. The V gene's germline CDR1 is MNHEY and CDR2 SVGEGT. CDR3 amino acids: CASSYTPGQRNTEAFF. The CDR3, as DNA: TGTGCCAGCAGTTACACCCCCGGACAGAGGAACACTGAAGCTTTCTTT.

The chain has TRBV7-9 and TRBJ1-1, with D unresolved. The V end was cut by 5 bases, the J end by 0 bases, with 16 bases between. CDR3 size: 16 residues. The germline V gene has CDR1 SEHNR and CDR2 FQNEAQ (reference sequence). In DNA, the CDR3 is TGTGCCAGCAGCGGTCGAGGGATGGGAATGAACACTGAAGCTTTCTTT. Protein: CASSGRGMGMNTEAFF.

The rearrangement links TRBV11-2 to TRBJ2-1, with 7 bases matching TRBD1. This CDR3 region has 14 residues. CDR1 is SGHAT, CDR2 FQNNGV, per germline. J gave up 7 bases and V 5 bases, and 8 bases lay outside the gene matches. This CDR3 reads CASSASTGANEQFF. In DNA form, the CDR3 reads TGTGCCAGCAGCGCAAGCACAGGGGCGAATGAGCAGTTCTTC.

The rearrangement joins TRBV9 to TRBJ2-3; 11 nucleotides match TRBD2. The CDR3 has 15 amino acids. In germline, CDR1 is SGDLS, CDR2 YYNGEE. Germline trimming cut 4 bases from V and 2 bases from J; bases unmatched to any gene: 3. The CDR3 DNA sequence: TGTGCCAGCAGCATACTAGCGGGGGTCACAGATACGCAGTATTTT. Its translation is CASSILAGVTDTQYF.

V usage is TRBV5-1 and J usage is TRBJ2-5; a weak D match, TRBD1 (6 bases). The CDR3 length is 15 residues. V was trimmed by 1 base and J by 1 base, leaving 11 bases between them. Germline CDR1 and CDR2: SGHRS and YFSETQ. The CDR3 DNA reads TGCGCCAGCAGCTTGCCACAGGGTCTCCAAGAGACCCAGTACTTC. Amino acid sequence: CASSLPQGLQETQYF.

This chain connects TRBV10-3 to TRBJ2-2; the D gene is possibly TRBD1 (6 bases). Germline V gives CDR1 ENHRY, CDR2 SYGVKD. CDR3 length: 16 residues. V lost 3 bases and J lost 4, with 15 bases in between. CDR3 amino acids: CAISDSRTVSTGELFF. The DNA of the CDR3 is TGTGCCATCAGTGACTCTAGGACAGTTTCCACCGGGGAGCTGTTTTTT.